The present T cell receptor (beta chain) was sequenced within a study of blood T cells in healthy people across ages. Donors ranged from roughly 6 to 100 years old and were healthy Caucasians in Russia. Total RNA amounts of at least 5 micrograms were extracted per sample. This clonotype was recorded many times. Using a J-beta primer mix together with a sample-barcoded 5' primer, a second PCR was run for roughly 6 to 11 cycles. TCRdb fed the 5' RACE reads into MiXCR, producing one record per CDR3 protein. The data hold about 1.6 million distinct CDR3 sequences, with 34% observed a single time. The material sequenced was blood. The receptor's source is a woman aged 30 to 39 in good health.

The CDR3 nucleotides are TGCAGCGTTGTTGGTGGAGTTGCCTACGAGCAGTACTTC. It specifies CSVVGGVAYEQYF. V and J are TRBV29-1 and TRBJ2-7; D ambiguous. CDR3 size: 13 residues. Trimming removed 4 bases from V and 2 bases from J, with 12 bases in between. The germline gives CDR1 SQVTM, CDR2 ANQGSEA.